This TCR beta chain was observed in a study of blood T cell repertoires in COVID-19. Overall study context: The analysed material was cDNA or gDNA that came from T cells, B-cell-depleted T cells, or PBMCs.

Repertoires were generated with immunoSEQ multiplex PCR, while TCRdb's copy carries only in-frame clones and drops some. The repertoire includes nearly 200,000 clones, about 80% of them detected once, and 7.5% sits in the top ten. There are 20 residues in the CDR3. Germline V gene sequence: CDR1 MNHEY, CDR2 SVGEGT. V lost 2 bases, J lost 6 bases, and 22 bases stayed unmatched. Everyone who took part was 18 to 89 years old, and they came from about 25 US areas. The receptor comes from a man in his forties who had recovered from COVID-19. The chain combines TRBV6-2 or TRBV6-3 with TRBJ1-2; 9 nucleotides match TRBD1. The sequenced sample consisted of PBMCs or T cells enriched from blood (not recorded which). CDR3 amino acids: CASSYNRYSGTGPYTHGYTF. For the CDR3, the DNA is TGTGCCAGCAGTTACAATCGTTACTCCGGGACAGGGCCTTATACTCATGGCTACACCTTC.